This T cell receptor (beta chain) was observed in a study of monozygotic twins with inflammatory bowel disease. Germline CDR1 reads MDHEN; CDR2 reads SYDVKM. There are 15 residues in the CDR3. TCRdb re-called the 5' RACE reads and shows each CDR3 protein once, DNA omitted. The repertoire table contains approximately 160,000 distinct CDR3 sequences. Study-level results: Background noise in patient repertoires may stem from differing immunosuppressive treatments. Differing T cell subtypes remained indistinguishable.

Details on this clonotype: Its matching antigen is unknown.

Sequenced sample: blood. The clonotype was recovered from a human donor with ulcerative colitis or Crohn's disease, or a healthy co-twin of an affected twin (not recorded which). The rearrangement links TRBV28 to TRBJ2-6. The CDR3: CASSPDSTGANVLTF.